The 32 T cell receptor beta chains presented below share a single source sample, sequenced in a study of control samples from healthy donors and cancer patients. Some clones are missing from TCRdb's copy, which holds only in-frame ones; the method was immunoSEQ multiplex PCR. The profile shows over 150,000 clones, just over 95% of them singletons. Material for sequencing was blood. The receptors derive from a woman aged 25-40 years in good health.

The CDR3 region has the DNA TGTGCCAGCAGCCAAGGAAGCGGCGGTCCTAATTCACCCCTCCACTTT. Translation gives CASSQGSGGPNSPLHF. The rearrangement joins TRBV3-1 (or the pseudogene TRBV3-2) to TRBJ1-6; D not resolved. Germline CDR1 is LGHDT and CDR2 is YNNKEL (reference sequence). V dropped 1 base and J dropped 6 bases, with 13 bases sitting between them. The CDR3 is 16 amino acids.

This rearrangement joins TRBV6-1 to TRBJ2-7, with unresolved D. Trimming left V 2 bases short and J 3 bases short, with 14 bases between. Germline V CDR1 and CDR2: MNHNS, SASEGT. This CDR3 has 15 residues. CDR3 protein: CASSESEHTYYEQYF. For the CDR3, the DNA is TGTGCCAGCAGTGAATCCGAACACACCTACTACGAGCAGTACTTC.

CDR3 protein: CASSPRQGDNSPLHF. CDR3 bases: TGTGCCAGCTCACCACGACAGGGGGATAATTCACCCCTCCACTTT. The chain links TRBV18 to TRBJ1-6; 9 positions match TRBD1. Germline CDR1 and CDR2: KGHSH and LQKENI. J was trimmed by 5 bases and V by 1 base; bases with no gene match: 0. The CDR3 extends over 15 amino acids.

V is TRBV19 and J is TRBJ2-7, with D uncertain. The V gene's germline CDR1 is LNHDA and CDR2 SQIVND (reference sequence). Trimming removed 4 bases at V and 2 bases at J, with 18 bases between. This CDR3 region has 16 residues. The CDR3 coding sequence is TGTGCCAGTAGTACCCTAACGTCAAGGAGTCCCTACGAGCAGTACTTC. Its protein is CASSTLTSRSPYEQYF.

J is TRBJ2-7 and V is TRBV2; 7 positions match TRBD1. CDR1 and CDR2 (germline): SNHLY, FYNNEI. V trimming: 5 bases; J trimming: 3 bases; junction bases outside the gene matches: 16. The CDR3 contains 17 residues. CDR3 in amino acids: CASSSGQTSGSGYEQYF. The CDR3 nucleotides read TGTGCCAGCAGTTCGGGACAGACCTCCGGGTCGGGCTACGAGCAGTACTTC.

The rearrangement joins TRBV19 to TRBJ2-1; TRBD2 matches 10 bases. CDR3 length: 15 amino acids. V lost 2 bases, J lost 9 bases, and 7 bases stayed unmatched. Germline CDR1 LNHDA, CDR2 SQIVND (reference sequence). CDR3 protein: CASSISAGGLSEQFF. DNA for the CDR3: TGTGCCAGTAGTATATCAGCGGGAGGGTTAAGTGAGCAGTTCTTC.

The chain carries TRBV2 and TRBJ1-4, with no clear D. The germline CDR1 and CDR2 sequences are SNHLY and FYNNEI. This CDR3 spans 15 amino acids. V was pared by 1 base and J by 4 bases, with 10 bases between. In DNA form, the CDR3 reads TGTGCCAGCAGTGAAGTGGGAGCCGGTAATGAAAAACTGTTTTTT. It encodes CASSEVGAGNEKLFF.

The rearrangement links TRBV19 to TRBJ2-4, with 10 bases lining up with TRBD1. V lost 8 bases and J lost 1; bases outside the gene matches: 8. Germline CDR1 reads LNHDA; CDR2 reads SQIVND (reference sequence). This CDR3 is built from 16 residues. The CDR3 region has the DNA TGTGCCAGTCACCCGGGACAGGGGAAGGCCAAAAACATTCAGTACTTC. Translating gives CASHPGQGKAKNIQYF.

Regarding this clone: Compared with germline, one end of the junction differs, possibly owing to a read error. The V gene is TRBV7-7, the J gene TRBJ2-2; D is undetermined. Germline assignment: CDR1 SSHAT and CDR2 FNYEAQ (reference sequence). The CDR3 is 15 residues long. The CDR3 region is CASSPRELNTGELFF. The CDR3 nucleotides are TGTGCTAGCAGCCCAAGGGAATTGAACACCGGGGAGCTGTTTTTT.

The gene calls are TRBV5-1 and TRBJ2-3, with 9 bases that match TRBD1. This CDR3 contains 14 residues. The V segment lost 3 bases and the J segment 1 base; nucleotides outside the gene matches: 0. The germline CDR1 and CDR2 sequences are SGHRS and YFSETQ. The CDR3 protein is CASSWTGGTDTQYF. The CDR3 bases are TGCGCCAGCAGCTGGACAGGGGGCACAGATACGCAGTATTTT.

This clone was picked up one time. The chain is built from TRBV28 and TRBJ1-3, with 7 bases lining up with TRBD1. From germline, CDR1 is MDHEN and CDR2 SYDVKM. After removal of 6 bases from V and 6 bases from J, the junction contained 11 bases not matched to a gene. This CDR3 contains 15 residues. Here the CDR3 DNA reads TGTGCCAGCAGCCGTGACAGGGTCTCGGAAAACACCATATATTTT. Its protein product is CASSRDRVSENTIYF.

The CDR3 region is CASSSRQRNTEAFF. The CDR3, as DNA: TGTGCCAGCAGTAGCCGACAGAGAAACACTGAAGCTTTCTTT. The rearrangement uses TRBV6-5 and TRBJ1-1, with a weak D call TRBD1 (5 bases). Germline V lookup: CDR1 MNHEY, CDR2 SVGAGI. This CDR3 contains 14 residues. V was pared by 5 bases and J by 2 bases, with 12 bases between.

The chain joins TRBV28 to TRBJ1-1, with TRBD1 identical over 7 bases. Germline V gene sequence: CDR1 MDHEN, CDR2 SYDVKM. The CDR3 is 13 amino acids. V dropped 8 bases and J dropped 7; count of bases not matched to a gene: 10. The CDR3 loop reads CASARQGKGEAFF. The CDR3, as DNA: TGTGCCAGCGCCCGACAGGGCAAAGGTGAAGCTTTCTTT.

V usage is TRBV2 and J usage is TRBJ2-1; D gene ambiguous. There are 15 residues in the CDR3. V lost 3 bases and J lost 2, with 11 bases in between. Germline CDR1 reads SNHLY; CDR2 reads FYNNEI. The CDR3 spells CASSEPAIAYNEQFF. CDR3 DNA: TGTGCCAGCAGTGAGCCCGCCATCGCCTACAATGAGCAGTTCTTC.

V and J are TRBV6-5 and TRBJ2-7, with TRBD2 identical over 12 bases. The CDR3 covers 16 residues. V lost 0 bases to trimming and J lost 6 bases; unmatched junction nucleotides: 6. CDR1 and CDR2 from the germline V gene are MNHEY and SVGAGI. This chain's CDR3 is CASSYSRTSGNSEQYF. DNA of the CDR3: TGTGCCAGCAGTTACTCGAGGACTAGCGGGAATAGCGAGCAGTACTTC.

V is TRBV6-4 and J is TRBJ2-3, with 10 nucleotides matching TRBD2. CDR3 size: 15 residues. J gave up 4 bases and V 2 bases, and 3 bases lay outside the gene matches. Per the germline V gene, CDR1 is MRHNA and CDR2 is SNTAGT. The CDR3 DNA sequence: TGTGCCAGCAGTGACAAAGCGGGAGGGCCAGATACGCAGTATTTT. Its translation: CASSDKAGGPDTQYF.

The chain combines TRBV18 with TRBJ1-1; no reliable D call. The CDR3 consists of 14 residues. Germline values: CDR1 KGHSH, CDR2 LQKENI. V dropped 1 base and J dropped 4 bases, with 10 bases sitting between them. The CDR3 here is CASSPQGFSTEAFF. The DNA of the CDR3 is TGTGCCAGCTCACCACAGGGATTCAGCACTGAAGCTTTCTTT.

The chain links TRBV11-3 to TRBJ2-7, with 8 bases lining up with TRBD1. This CDR3 comprises 13 residues. The trim removed 4 bases at V and 5 bases at J, leaving 4 bases unmatched. Per germline, CDR1 SGHNT and CDR2 YENEEA. The CDR3 region is CASSSDREDEQYF. CDR3 sequence (DNA): TGTGCCAGCAGCTCGGACAGGGAAGACGAGCAGTACTTC. The full variable domain, completed using reference TRBV11-3 and TRBJ2-7, is EAGVVQSPRYKIIEKKQPVAFWCNPISGHNTLYWYLQNLGQGPELLIRYENEEAVDDSQLPKDRFSAERLKGVDSTLKIQPAELGDSAVYLCASSSDREDEQYFGPGTRLTVT.

The chain recombines TRBV5-1 with TRBJ2-1, with 7 bases that match TRBD2. Per the germline V gene, CDR1 is SGHRS and CDR2 is YFSETQ. Trimming removed 3 bases from V and 7 bases from J; junction bases left unmatched: 10. CDR3 length equals 15 residues. Here the CDR3 DNA reads TGCGCCAGCAGCTCGAAGGGGACGGGGGGTAATGAGCAGTTCTTC. Amino acids: CASSSKGTGGNEQFF. Full variable domain (missing parts from reference TRBV5-1 and TRBJ2-1): KAGVTQTPRYLIKTRGQQVTLSCSPISGHRSVSWYQQTPGQGLQFLFEYFSETQRNKGNFPGRFSGRQFSNSRSEMNVSTLELGDSALYLCASSSKGTGGNEQFFGPGTRLTVL.

In the case of this clone: One end of the junction varies from germline; a read error may be responsible. The chain joins TRBV30 to TRBJ1-2; D gene ambiguous. Germline lookup yields CDR1 GTSNPN and CDR2 SVGIG (reference sequence). The CDR3 is made up of 13 amino acids. CDR3 residues: CAWSVGQNYGYTF. Written as DNA, the CDR3 is TGTGCCTGGAGTGTAGGTCAGAACTATGGCTACACTTTC. Full variable domain (missing parts from reference TRBV30 and TRBJ1-2): SQTIHQWPATLVQPVGSPLSLECTVEGTSNPNLYWYRQAAGRGLQLLFYSVGIGQISSEVPQNLSASRPQDRQFILSSKKLLLSDSGFYLCAWSVGQNYGYTFGSGTRLTVV.

The chain combines TRBV3-1 (or the pseudogene TRBV3-2) with TRBJ2-7; D remains ambiguous. CDR3 length equals 14 residues. The ends were cut back, 2 bases at V and 0 bases at J, with 8 bases in the middle. CDR1 is LGHDT and CDR2 is YNNKEL in the germline V gene (reference sequence). This CDR3 is CASSQRSLSYEQYF. DNA for the CDR3: TGTGCCAGCAGCCAACGTTCACTCTCCTACGAGCAGTACTTC.

The CDR3 loop reads CASSLIAGGVKNIQYF. The CDR3 nucleotides are TGTGCCAGCAGTTTGATAGCGGGAGGAGTCAAAAACATTCAGTACTTC. The chain links TRBV28 to TRBJ2-4, with 10 bases lining up with TRBD2. Losses at the gene ends were 3 bases for V and 3 bases for J; bases not matched to a gene: 5. CDR3 length: 16 residues. Germline CDR1 is MDHEN and CDR2 is SYDVKM.

The genes are TRBV14 and TRBJ1-2; a weak D match, TRBD1 (5 bases). Germline loops: CDR1 SGHDN, CDR2 FVKESK. Trimming left V 0 bases short and J 8 bases short, with 19 bases between. The CDR3 runs 16 residues. This chain's CDR3 is CASSQDSQANLRGYTF. In DNA form, the CDR3 reads TGTGCCAGCAGCCAAGATTCACAGGCCAATCTACGAGGCTACACCTTC.

The genes are TRBV2 and TRBJ2-7; TRBD1 might be the D (5 bases). Germline values: CDR1 SNHLY, CDR2 FYNNEI. V shed 4 bases and J shed 5 bases, with 9 bases lying between them. The CDR3 sequence is 12 residues long. CDR3: CASSGTSDEQYF. In nucleotides, the CDR3 is TGTGCCAGCAGTGGGACATCCGACGAGCAGTACTTC.

The chain is built from TRBV7-9 and TRBJ1-1; no firm D call. Trimming cost V 2 bases and J 3 bases, with 10 bases left between them. Germline V lookup: CDR1 SEHNR, CDR2 FQNEAQ (reference sequence). The CDR3 consists of 14 residues. CDR3 DNA sequence: TGTGCCAGCAGCTTATTGCCTACCGACACTGAAGCTTTCTTT. As protein: CASSLLPTDTEAFF.

This chain connects TRBV5-5 to TRBJ2-5, with TRBD2 matching over 12 bases. V shed 1 base and J 1 base; nucleotides not matched to a gene: 11. CDR1 SGHKS and CDR2 YYEKEE come from the germline V gene (reference sequence). The CDR3 is 19 amino acids. CDR3 sequence (DNA): TGTGCCAGCAGCTTGTTCCTAGCGGGAGGGCCTTGGCCCCAAGAGACCCAGTACTTC. Amino acid sequence: CASSLFLAGGPWPQETQYF.

The chain has TRBV6-5 and TRBJ2-3; D is unresolved. This CDR3 region has 15 residues. The germline gives CDR1 MNHEY, CDR2 SVGAGI. Deletions cut 0 bases from V and 2 bases from J, with 9 bases between. CDR3 nucleotides: TGTGCCAGCAGTTACTCGTCAGGATCCACAGATACGCAGTATTTT. Protein sequence: CASSYSSGSTDTQYF.

Here the CDR3 DNA reads TGTGCCAGCATCGGATGGGGTGGGGGCAATCAGCCCCAGCATTTT. Amino acid sequence: CASIGWGGGNQPQHF. V usage is TRBV6-5 and J usage is TRBJ1-5, with D hard to call. This CDR3 has 15 amino acids. CDR1 and CDR2 from the germline V gene are MNHEY and SVGAGI. V lost 7 bases, J lost 2 bases, and 15 bases lay in between.

This chain connects TRBV5-4 to TRBJ1-1; perhaps TRBD1 as D (6 bases). The CDR3 runs to 14 residues. Trimming removed 3 bases at V and 0 bases at J, with 9 bases between. Germline V gene lookup returns CDR1 SGHNT and CDR2 YYREEE (reference sequence). This CDR3 is CASSSGQLNTEAFF. For the CDR3, the DNA is TGTGCCAGCAGCTCCGGACAGTTGAACACTGAAGCTTTCTTT.

The chain recombines TRBV7-9 with TRBJ2-2; D unresolved. The germline V gene has CDR1 SEHNR and CDR2 FQNEAQ (reference sequence). V was trimmed by 4 bases and J by 2 bases, leaving 8 bases between them. The CDR3 is made up of 14 amino acids. CDR3 amino acids: CASSSDGNTGELFF. As DNA, the CDR3 is TGTGCCAGCAGCTCCGACGGAAACACCGGGGAGCTGTTTTTT.

This clone was counted a single time. V gene TRBV6-5 combines with J gene TRBJ1-6; D ambiguous. This CDR3 comprises 13 residues. Trimming left V 6 bases short and J 7 bases short, with 10 bases between. Germline CDR1 and CDR2: MNHEY and SVGAGI. The CDR3 sequence: CASSPGLNSPLHF. The CDR3 DNA is TGTGCCAGCAGCCCGGGCCTCAATTCACCCCTCCACTTT.

The chain carries TRBV3-1 (or the pseudogene TRBV3-2) and TRBJ2-7; 8 nucleotides agree with TRBD2. The CDR3 is made up of 15 amino acids. With 5 bases clipped from V and 5 bases from J, the junction kept 11 bases outside the gene matches. Germline CDR1 and CDR2: LGHDT and YNNKEL (reference sequence). CDR3 sequence: CASSVAGTRADEQYF. CDR3 sequence (DNA): TGTGCCAGCAGCGTAGCCGGGACTAGAGCAGACGAGCAGTACTTC.